This TCR beta chain was identified in a study of T cell changes during pregnancy in multiple sclerosis. Sequenced by immunoSEQ multiplex PCR; TCRdb stores in-frame clones only, minus some. The data show roughly 30,000 clones, 85% seen once. This CDR3 comprises 14 residues. Germline CDR1 is SEHNR and CDR2 is FQNEAQ (reference sequence). Losses at the gene ends were 3 bases for V and 2 bases for J; bases not matched to a gene: 4. This clone was picked up a small number of times. The V call is TRBV7-9, the J call TRBJ2-7; 7 bases agree with TRBD2. The sequence came from a female donor with multiple sclerosis, enrolled in a pregnancy study. The specimen comprised CD8+ T cells from peripheral blood mononuclear cells, sampled after pregnancy. The CDR3 region is CASSLGGYAYEQYF. CDR3 sequence (DNA): TGTGCCAGCAGCTTGGGAGGGTATGCCTACGAGCAGTACTTC.